Listed below are T cell receptor beta chains from one sample, sequenced in a study of glioma-infiltrating T cells after dendritic cell vaccination. The protocol was immunoSEQ multiplex PCR, while the TCRdb copy is restricted to in-frame clones and leaves out a portion. The top ten hold 2.7% of the sample, which has some 110,000 clones, roughly 89% seen once. Sequenced here: blood, sampled after dendritic cell vaccination. The receptors stem from a human donor with glioblastoma. Both conserved end residues are part of each CDR3. Each record gives: V gene, J gene, D gene, clone size, CDR3 DNA, CDR3 protein. The D gene is left open where the match is weak. Clone size is stated in some rows and not others, as once, few, many or a class when expanded.

>TRBV5-1|TRBJ2-2|.|.
TGCGCCAGCAGCTTGACTGGCGGGGAGCTGTTTTTT
CASSLTGGELFF
>TRBV7-9|TRBJ1-1|TRBD1|.
TGTGCCAGCAGCTTAGGACCGACAGGGGCCAACACTGAAGCTTTCTTT
CASSLGPTGANTEAFF
>TRBV11-3|TRBJ2-2|.|.
TGTGCCAGCAGCCCCCGACAGGTCTCCGGGGAGCTGTTTTTT
CASSPRQVSGELFF
>TRBV10-1|TRBJ2-2|.|.
TGCGCCAGCAGTGAGTACGGTACGGACACCGGGGAGCTGTTTTTT
CASSEYGTDTGELFF
>TRBV5-1|TRBJ1-1|.|.
TGCGCCAGCAGCTTCCAGGAAACAGCCACTGAAGCTTTCTTT
CASSFQETATEAFF
>TRBV2|TRBJ1-4|.|.
TGTGCCAGCAGCGAGACAGAGTATGCAACTAATGAAAAACTGTTTTTT
CASSETEYATNEKLFF
>TRBV10-1|TRBJ2-7|TRBD1|.
TGCGCCAGCAGTGTGGGGACAGGGTACGAGCAGTACTTC
CASSVGTGYEQYF
>TRBV5-4|TRBJ1-2|TRBD1|once
TGTGCCAGCAGCTCGCTGCAGGGGGAGAGTGGCTACACCTTC
CASSSLQGESGYTF
>TRBV6-1|TRBJ2-7|.|.
TGTGCCAGCAGTTCCAAGGCAGCGGGCTCCTACGAGCAGTACTTC
CASSSKAAGSYEQYF
>TRBV9|TRBJ2-7|.|.
TGTGCCAGCAGCGTACAGGGCAGCGACGAGCAGTACTTC
CASSVQGSDEQYF
>TRBV6-5|TRBJ2-1|TRBD2|.
TGTGCCAGCAGTTCTAGCGGGAAGGGTTACAATGAGCAGTTCTTC
CASSSSGKGYNEQFF
>TRBV9|TRBJ2-5|TRBD1|.
TGTGCCAGCAGCGTAGGGGCCGGACAGGGGGCGGAGACCCAGTACTTC
CASSVGAGQGAETQYF
>TRBV5-4|TRBJ2-2|TRBD1|.
TGTGCCAGCAACCAAGGGACAGGGTCGGCGAACACCGGGGAGCTGTTTTTT
CASNQGTGSANTGELFF
>TRBV2|TRBJ2-1|TRBD2|.
TGTGCCAGCAGAGGGAACGGGGGGGCCTCCTACAATGAGCAGTTCTTC
CASRGNGGASYNEQFF
>TRBV5-1|TRBJ1-1|.|once
TGCGCCAGCAGAAAACCAGGACAGATGAACACTGAAGCTTTCTTT
CASRKPGQMNTEAFF
>TRBV10-3|TRBJ1-1|TRBD1|.
TGTGCCATCAGTGAGGCCCGACAGGGGGCGAACACTGAAGCTTTCTTT
CAISEARQGANTEAFF
>TRBV5-1|TRBJ2-7|.|once
TGCGCCAGCAGCGTAGGACTGCCTCCAGACGAGCAGTACTTC
CASSVGLPPDEQYF
>TRBV15|TRBJ2-1|TRBD2|.
TGTGCCACCAGCAAAGATAGGTCTAGCGGGATTTTGGCTGAGCAGTTCTTC
CATSKDRSSGILAEQFF
>TRBV7-9|TRBJ1-2|.|few
TGTGCCAGCAGCAACAGGGACTATGGCTACACCTTC
CASSNRDYGYTF
>TRBV6-1|TRBJ1-1|.|.
TGTGCCAGCAGTGTAGAAACAGCTTTTGAAGCTTTCTTT
CASSVETAFEAFF
>TRBV28|TRBJ1-1|TRBD1|.
TGTGCCAGCAGTTTCCCGACAGGGGGCCGGGGGAACACTGAAGCTTTCTTT
CASSFPTGGRGNTEAFF
>TRBV19|TRBJ1-2|.|.
TGTGCCAGTAGTGTACAGGGAACGGGGCGGTTAAGTGGCTACACCTTC
CASSVQGTGRLSGYTF
>TRBV11-2|TRBJ2-1|TRBD1|.
TGTGCCAGTCTTAGGGGACAGCAGAACTCCTACAATGAGCAGTTCTTC
CASLRGQQNSYNEQFF
>TRBV4-1|TRBJ1-2|.|.
TGCGCCAGCAGCCAAGAGGCCGCGGGGGGACGGAACTATGGCTACACCTTC
CASSQEAAGGRNYGYTF
>TRBV2|TRBJ1-2|TRBD1|.
TGTGCCAGCAGTGATACCCGGACAGGGAGGGGTGGCTACACCTTC
CASSDTRTGRGGYTF
>TRBV5-1|TRBJ1-1|.|.
TGCGCCAGCAGCTTAGGCCAGGGGAGCTTTGAAGCTTTCTTT
CASSLGQGSFEAFF
>TRBV7-9|TRBJ2-2|TRBD2|.
TGTGCCAGCAGCCTCCGGCTAGCGGGGACCGGGGAGCTGTTTTTT
CASSLRLAGTGELFF
>TRBV6-1|TRBJ1-4|.|.
TGTGCCAGCAGACCTGAAGGAGTGGGTGAAAAACTGTTTTTT
CASRPEGVGEKLFF
>TRBV30|TRBJ1-2|TRBD1|.
TGTGCCTCTGGACAGGAGAACTATGGCTACACCTTC
CASGQENYGYTF
>TRBV19|TRBJ1-4|TRBD1|.
TGTGCCAGTACTCCCACTGGGACAGCGGATGAAAAACTGTTTTTT
CASTPTGTADEKLFF
>TRBV6-6|TRBJ1-1|.|.
TGTGCCAGCAGCTTCGGGTTGAACACTGAAGCTTTCTTT
CASSFGLNTEAFF
>TRBV5-1|TRBJ2-7|TRBD1|.
TGCGCCAGCAGCTTAACCGGGACAGGGGTCGAGCAGTACTTC
CASSLTGTGVEQYF
>TRBV7-2|TRBJ1-1|.|.
TGTGCCAGCAGCTTAGGGGCAGGGTTTACGAACACTGAAGCTTTCTTT
CASSLGAGFTNTEAFF
>TRBV28|TRBJ2-7|.|.
TGTGCCAGCAGTTCAACAGGGAGGGGGGGTTACGAGCAGTACTTC
CASSSTGRGGYEQYF
>TRBV21-1|TRBJ1-2|.|.
TGTGCCAGCAGCCCCCACCAACAGGGGGCGCGCAATGGCTACACCTTC
CASSPHQQGARNGYTF
>TRBV4-2|TRBJ2-7|TRBD1|.
TGTGCCAGCAGCCAAGAGGACGGGACAGGGTACTCCTACGAGCAGTACTTC
CASSQEDGTGYSYEQYF
>TRBV4-2|TRBJ1-2|.|once
TGTGCCAGCAGCCTTGAAGGGGTTGGGGATGGCTACACCTTC
CASSLEGVGDGYTF
>TRBV27|TRBJ1-4|TRBD1|.
TGTGCCAGCAGTAGGAGAACAGGGGGCGCCGAAAAACTGTTTTTT
CASSRRTGGAEKLFF
>TRBV30|TRBJ2-2|.|few
TGTGCCTGGACCGACGGGAGAAGCGACACCGGGGAGCTGTTTTTT
CAWTDGRSDTGELFF
>TRBV11-3|TRBJ2-1|TRBD2|.
TGTGCCAGCAGTTTAGGGGGCGGACTAGCGGGAGGGGCGGGTTACAATGAGCAGTTCTTC
CASSLGGGLAGGAGYNEQFF
>TRBV7-9|TRBJ2-3|.|.
TGTGCCAGCAGCCGCGGGACGGAGAGTGATACGCAGTATTTT
CASSRGTESDTQYF
>TRBV5-4|TRBJ2-2|.|.
TGTGCCAGCAGCCCCGGAGGACGAACCGGGGAGCTGTTTTTT
CASSPGGRTGELFF
>TRBV28|TRBJ1-2|TRBD1|.
TGTGCCAGCAGTTCCGGGACAGGGGGTTATGGCTACACCTTC
CASSSGTGGYGYTF
>TRBV5-1|TRBJ1-3|TRBD1|.
TGCGCCAGCAGCGTCGGGACAGTTGGAAACACCATATATTTT
CASSVGTVGNTIYF
>TRBV11-3|TRBJ2-7|TRBD1|.
TGTGCCAGCAGCTTGTGGCAGGGGGCGGACGAGCAGTACTTC
CASSLWQGADEQYF
>TRBV4-1|TRBJ2-5|TRBD2|.
TGCGCCAGCAGACGAAATGAAGCGGGAGCTCAAGAGACCCAGTACTTC
CASRRNEAGAQETQYF
>TRBV7-9|TRBJ1-5|.|.
TGTGCCAGCAGCTTAGGTCCTGATCAGCCCCAGCATTTT
CASSLGPDQPQHF